This TCR beta chain is drawn from a study of T cell responses to AZD1222 COVID-19 vaccine. Findings and limits, study-wide: Among vaccine-associated CD4 TCRs, coverage spanned spike, with dominance at 160-218 and 743-854. Only a handful of individuals given AZD1222 were seropositive at baseline. Repertoires in all cases were sampled only once the peak T cell response had passed. Clonal diversity was possibly underestimated; the donors were predominantly white British and more often female.

V shed 1 base, J shed 4 bases, and the junction held 19 bases outside the gene matches. Germline V gene lookup returns CDR1 SGHDN and CDR2 FVKESK. There are 21 residues in the CDR3. Details on this clone: The antigen is not known.

Produced via immunoSEQ multiplex PCR; TCRdb's table is partial and in-frame only. The sample consists of under 200,000 clones, approximately 91% of them appearing once. The material was peripheral blood, obtained on day 0 of AZD1222 vaccination. The chain recombines TRBV14 with TRBJ2-1; 10 bases line up with TRBD1. This clonotype was sampled from an adult in good health. The CDR3 spells CASSQGSSGDRGYLLYNEQFF. The DNA for the CDR3 is TGTGCCAGCAGCCAAGGGTCCTCGGGGGACAGGGGTTACCTGTTGTACAATGAGCAGTTCTTC.